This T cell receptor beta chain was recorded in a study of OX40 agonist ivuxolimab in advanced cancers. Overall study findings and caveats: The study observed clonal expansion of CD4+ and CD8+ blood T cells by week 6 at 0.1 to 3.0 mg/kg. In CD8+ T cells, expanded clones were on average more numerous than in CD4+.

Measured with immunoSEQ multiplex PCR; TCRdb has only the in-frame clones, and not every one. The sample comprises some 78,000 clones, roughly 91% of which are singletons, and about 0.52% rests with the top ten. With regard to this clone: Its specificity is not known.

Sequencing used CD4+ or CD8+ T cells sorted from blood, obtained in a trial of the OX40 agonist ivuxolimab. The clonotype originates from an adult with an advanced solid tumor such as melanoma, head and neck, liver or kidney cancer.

The CDR3 bases are TGTGCCAGCAGTTTGGGGGCACAAGAGACCCAGTACTTC. It translates to CASSLGAQETQYF. The chain combines TRBV2 with TRBJ2-5, with D tentatively TRBD1 (6 bases). This CDR3 comprises 13 residues. Germline V lookup: CDR1 SNHLY, CDR2 FYNNEI. The V and J ends lost 5 bases and 2 bases respectively, with 9 bases between them.